Listed here are 10 T cell receptor beta chains from one sample, sequenced in a study of shared clonotypes between healthy human individuals. Positively selected for CCR7, the CD45RO-negative cells used as naive CD8 cells excluded terminally differentiated effector memory CD45RA+ cells. Clones were read by immunoSEQ multiplex PCR, and TCRdb kept only the in-frame ones, dropping some. This table holds hundreds of thousands of clones, roughly 96% found once. Specimen: naive CD8+ T cells sorted from blood. These receptors all come from a woman aged 25-40 years in good health.

J is TRBJ1-1 and V is TRBV6-5; no clear D. Trimming shortened V by 0 bases and J by 6 bases, and 14 bases separated the two germline ends. CDR1 MNHEY and CDR2 SVGAGI come from the germline V gene. The CDR3 extends over 15 amino acids. The CDR3 DNA reads TGTGCCAGCAGTTACTCGGGTCTAGGGATCTCTGAAGCTTTCTTT. Translated: CASSYSGLGISEAFF.

This clone was picked up one time. The chain joins TRBV2 to TRBJ1-1, with TRBD1 as a possible D gene (6 bases). With 6 bases removed from V and 0 bases from J, the gap between germline ends came to 17 bases. Germline V gene sequence: CDR1 SNHLY, CDR2 FYNNEI. The length of the CDR3 is 16 residues. The CDR3 DNA sequence: TGTGCCAGCAGGTTCTCCGGACAGAGCATGAACACTGAAGCTTTCTTT. Translated: CASRFSGQSMNTEAFF.

The rearrangement joins TRBV6-5 to TRBJ1-5; D is possibly TRBD1 (6 bases). CDR1 is MNHEY, CDR2 SVGAGI, per germline. V was pared by 5 bases and J by 3 bases, with 11 bases between. The CDR3 has 14 residues. The CDR3 DNA reads TGTGCCAGCAGTCCCGGACAGATCAATCAGCCCCAGCATTTT. This translates into CASSPGQINQPQHF.

This clone was detected only once. The CDR3 is CATSRSLAEDHGEQFF. CDR3 coding DNA: TGTGCCACCAGCAGATCGCTAGCGGAAGACCATGGTGAGCAGTTCTTC. J is TRBJ2-1 and V is TRBV15; TRBD2 matches 7 bases. Trimming cost V 2 bases and J 9 bases; bases outside gene matches: 13. Germline V gene data show CDR1 as LNHNV and CDR2 as YYDKDF (reference sequence). CDR3 length: 16 residues.

The rearrangement links TRBV7-8 to TRBJ2-3; D perhaps matches TRBD2 (5 bases). CDR3 size: 14 residues. Germline V gene lookup returns CDR1 SGHVS and CDR2 FQNEAQ. V gave up 1 base and J gave up 4 bases, with 9 bases separating them. As DNA, the CDR3 is TGTGCCAGCAGCTTAGGGCTAGCAGCAGATACGCAGTATTTT. As protein: CASSLGLAADTQYF.

The chain carries TRBV11-2 and TRBJ2-7; D is perhaps TRBD1 (7 bases). The CDR3 is 15 amino acids. The germline V and J ends were trimmed by 7 bases and 0 bases, with 16 bases remaining between them. CDR1 is SGHAT and CDR2 is FQNNGV in the germline V gene. The CDR3: CASTGGGRSSYEQYF. DNA for the CDR3: TGTGCCAGCACCGGAGGGGGCAGGAGCTCCTACGAGCAGTACTTC.

The chain joins TRBV7-9 to TRBJ2-7; 9 bases are a match to TRBD1. The CDR3 sequence is 16 residues long. The V segment lost 3 bases and the J segment 5 bases; nucleotides outside the gene matches: 11. CDR1 is SEHNR and CDR2 is FQNEAQ in the germline V gene (reference sequence). This chain's CDR3 is CASSFPPGQGGDEQYF. The DNA of the CDR3 is TGTGCCAGCAGCTTCCCGCCGGGACAGGGAGGGGACGAGCAGTACTTC.

The chain couples TRBV7-9 to TRBJ2-1, with no clear D. From germline, CDR1 is SEHNR and CDR2 FQNEAQ (reference sequence). This CDR3 spans 12 amino acids. Trimming took 1 base from V and 8 from J, leaving 6 bases between them. The CDR3 region is CASSLVRYEQFF. The CDR3 nucleotides read TGTGCCAGCAGCTTAGTCAGATATGAGCAGTTCTTC.

J is TRBJ2-5 and V is TRBV9; D is possibly TRBD1 (6 bases). The CDR3 has 16 amino acids. CDR1 and CDR2 from the germline V gene are SGDLS and YYNGEE. V gave up 2 bases and J gave up 7 bases, with 21 bases separating them. The CDR3 nucleotides are TGTGCCAGCAGCGTCCGGACAGACAATACCAAAGGGACCCAGTACTTC. It codes for CASSVRTDNTKGTQYF.

J is TRBJ2-6 and V is TRBV27; tentatively, D is TRBD1 (6 bases). From germline, CDR1 is MNHEY and CDR2 SMNVEV (reference sequence). Deletions cut 1 base from V and 4 bases from J, with 14 bases between. CDR3 size: 17 residues. CDR3 coding DNA: TGTGCCAGCAGTTTATACAGGCCAGGGGCGGGGGCCAACGTCCTGACTTTC. It is translated as CASSLYRPGAGANVLTF.